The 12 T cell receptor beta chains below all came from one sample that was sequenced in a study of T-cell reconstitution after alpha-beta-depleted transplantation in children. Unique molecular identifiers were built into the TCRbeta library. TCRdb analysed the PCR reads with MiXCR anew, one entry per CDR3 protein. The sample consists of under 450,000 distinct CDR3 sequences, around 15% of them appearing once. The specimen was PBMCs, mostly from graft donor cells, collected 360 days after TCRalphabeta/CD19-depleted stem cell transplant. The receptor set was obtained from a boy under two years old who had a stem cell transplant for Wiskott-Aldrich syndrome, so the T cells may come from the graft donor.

CDR3 amino acids: CSVGARNTDTQYF. CDR3 nucleotide sequence: TGCAGCGTTGGGGCGCGAAACACAGATACGCAGTATTTT. The J gene is TRBJ2-3, the V gene TRBV29-1, with D unclear. CDR1 and CDR2 (germline): SQVTM, ANQGSEA. CDR3 length: 13 amino acids. The ends were cut back, 4 bases at V and 2 bases at J, with 10 bases in the middle.

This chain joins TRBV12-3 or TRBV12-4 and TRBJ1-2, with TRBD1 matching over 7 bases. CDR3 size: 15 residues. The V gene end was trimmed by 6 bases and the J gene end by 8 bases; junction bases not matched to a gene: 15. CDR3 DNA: TGTGCCAGCAGGCAGACAGGGCGGGTTTCGGGAGGCTACACCTTC. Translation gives CASRQTGRVSGGYTF.

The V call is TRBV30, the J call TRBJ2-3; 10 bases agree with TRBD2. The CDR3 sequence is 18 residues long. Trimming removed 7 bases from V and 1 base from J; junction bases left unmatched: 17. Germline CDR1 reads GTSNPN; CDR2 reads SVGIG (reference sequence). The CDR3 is CAFAILAGGTRGTDTQYF. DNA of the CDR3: TGTGCCTTCGCCATCTTAGCGGGGGGAACGCGGGGCACAGATACGCAGTATTTT.

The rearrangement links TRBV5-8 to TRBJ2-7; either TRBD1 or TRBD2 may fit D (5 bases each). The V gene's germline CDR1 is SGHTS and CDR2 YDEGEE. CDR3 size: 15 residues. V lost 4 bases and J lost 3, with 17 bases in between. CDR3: CASSPRDGRFYEQYF. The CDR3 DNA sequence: TGTGCCAGCAGCCCCCGGGACGGCAGATTCTACGAGCAGTACTTC.

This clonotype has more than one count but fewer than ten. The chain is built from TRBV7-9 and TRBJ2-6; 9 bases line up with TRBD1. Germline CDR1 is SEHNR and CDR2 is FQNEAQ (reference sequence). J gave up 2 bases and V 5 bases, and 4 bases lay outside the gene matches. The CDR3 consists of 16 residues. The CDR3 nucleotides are TGTGCCAGCAGCCCACGACAGGGGGCTGGGGCCAACGTCCTGACTTTC. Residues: CASSPRQGAGANVLTF.

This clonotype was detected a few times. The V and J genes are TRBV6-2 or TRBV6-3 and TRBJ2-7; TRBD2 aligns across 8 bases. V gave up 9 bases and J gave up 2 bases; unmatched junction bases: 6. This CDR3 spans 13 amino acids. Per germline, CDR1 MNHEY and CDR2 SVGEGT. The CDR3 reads CASRLATPYEQYF. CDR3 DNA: TGTGCCAGTCGACTAGCGACCCCCTACGAGCAGTACTTC.

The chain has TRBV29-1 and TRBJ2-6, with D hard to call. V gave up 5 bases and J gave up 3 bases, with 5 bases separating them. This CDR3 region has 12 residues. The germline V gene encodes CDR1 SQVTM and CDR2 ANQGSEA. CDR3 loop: CSVSGGANVLTF. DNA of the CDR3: TGCAGCGTTTCTGGTGGGGCCAACGTCCTGACTTTC.

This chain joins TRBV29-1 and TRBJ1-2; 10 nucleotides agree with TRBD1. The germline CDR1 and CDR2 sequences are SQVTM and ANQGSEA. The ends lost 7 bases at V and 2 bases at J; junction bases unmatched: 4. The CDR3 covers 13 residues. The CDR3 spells CSAPGQGNYGYTF. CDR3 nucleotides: TGCAGCGCCCCGGGACAGGGGAACTATGGCTACACCTTC.

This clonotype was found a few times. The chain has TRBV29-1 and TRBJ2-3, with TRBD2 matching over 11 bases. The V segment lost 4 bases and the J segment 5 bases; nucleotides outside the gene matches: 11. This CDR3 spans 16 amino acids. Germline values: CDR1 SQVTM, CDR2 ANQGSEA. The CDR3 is CSVAPIAGGPKDTQYF. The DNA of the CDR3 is TGCAGCGTTGCCCCAATAGCGGGAGGGCCTAAAGATACGCAGTATTTT.

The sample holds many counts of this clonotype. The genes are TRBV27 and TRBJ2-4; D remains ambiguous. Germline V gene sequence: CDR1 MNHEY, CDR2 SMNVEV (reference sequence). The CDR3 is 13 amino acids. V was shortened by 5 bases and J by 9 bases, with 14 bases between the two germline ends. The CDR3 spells CASSPQTRSIQYF. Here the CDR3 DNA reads TGTGCCAGCAGTCCCCAGACCAGGAGCATTCAGTACTTC.

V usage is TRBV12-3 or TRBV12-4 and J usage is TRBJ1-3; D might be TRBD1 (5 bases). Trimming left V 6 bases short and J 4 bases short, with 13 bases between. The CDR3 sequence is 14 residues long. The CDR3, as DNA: TGTGCCAGCAGGTCCGGGGGGTTCGGAAACACCATATATTTT. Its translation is CASRSGGFGNTIYF.

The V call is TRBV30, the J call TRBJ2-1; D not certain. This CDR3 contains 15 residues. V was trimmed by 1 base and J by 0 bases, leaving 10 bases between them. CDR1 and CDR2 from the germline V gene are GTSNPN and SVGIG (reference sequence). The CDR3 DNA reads TGTGCCTGGAGTGAGAGGAGAAGCTCCTACAATGAGCAGTTCTTC. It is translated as CAWSERRSSYNEQFF.